The source of this TCR beta chain is a study of blood T cells in healthy people across ages. Study conclusions and caveats: Estimates of diversity drawn from one million T cells were considered underestimates.

Turning to this clonotype: The target antigen is unknown.

A J-beta primer mix and a sample-barcoded 5' primer were used in a second PCR of about 6 to 12 cycles. MiXCR was run by TCRdb on the 5' RACE reads, yielding one entry per CDR3 protein. The table records roughly 1 million distinct CDR3 sequences, 25% of them present only once. J lost 7 bases, V lost 4 bases, and 12 bases had no gene match. CDR1 is LGHNA and CDR2 is YNFKEQ in the germline V gene. CDR3 length: 15 residues. The sample also formed part of further work on T cells of mothers and their children. That source reports: Related mother-child pairs shared marginally more repertoire than unrelated pairs, though not significantly.

The clonotype comes from a girl under 10 years old in good health. This chain uses TRBV4-2 with TRBJ2-7; 8 nucleotides match TRBD2. Material: blood. The CDR3 DNA follows: TGTGCCAGCAGCCCATTCCCGGGGGGGCCGGGGGAGCAGTACTTC. It translates to CASSPFPGGPGEQYF.